The entry below describes one T cell receptor beta chain. Antigen: not known. This CDR3 is 14 amino acids long. Looked up from germline, CDR1 is LNHNV and CDR2 is YYDKDF (reference sequence). The sample comes from a study of monozygotic twins with inflammatory bowel disease. Nested PCRs of roughly 17 and 9 cycles, two in total, were run on TCRalpha and TCRbeta cDNA. TCRdb processed the 5' RACE reads again and assigns one entry to each CDR3 protein, with no DNA. The sample features 350,000 to 550,000 distinct CDR3 sequences, with about 2.2% in its top ten. The study, taken as a whole, reports: Heterogeneous immunosuppressive treatment regimens may have introduced variability into patient repertoires. For IBD, no single strong associated signal or clonotype was supported.

The authors drew approximately 2.5 ml of blood from each donor. The source material was blood. The receptor's source is a human donor with ulcerative colitis or Crohn's disease, or a healthy co-twin of an affected twin (not recorded which). The gene calls are TRBV15 and TRBJ2-1. The CDR3: CATSRDKDRSGQFF.